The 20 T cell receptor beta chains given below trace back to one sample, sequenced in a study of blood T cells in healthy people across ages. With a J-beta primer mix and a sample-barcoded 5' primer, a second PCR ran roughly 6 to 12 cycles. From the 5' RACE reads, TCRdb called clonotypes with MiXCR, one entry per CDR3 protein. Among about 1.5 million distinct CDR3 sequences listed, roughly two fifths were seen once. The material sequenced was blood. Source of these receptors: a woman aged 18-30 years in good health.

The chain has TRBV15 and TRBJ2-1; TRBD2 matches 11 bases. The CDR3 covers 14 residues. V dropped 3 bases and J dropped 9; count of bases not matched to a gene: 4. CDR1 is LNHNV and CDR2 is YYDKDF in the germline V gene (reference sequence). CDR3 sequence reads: CATSSGLAGSEQFF. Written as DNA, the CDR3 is TGTGCCACCAGCAGCGGACTAGCGGGTTCTGAGCAGTTCTTC. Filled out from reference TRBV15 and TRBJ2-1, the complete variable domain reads DAMVIQNPRYQVTQFGKPVTLSCSQTLNHNVMYWYQQKSSQAPKLLFHYYDKDFNNEADTPDNFQSRRPNTSFCFLDIRSPGLGDTAMYLCATSSGLAGSEQFFGPGTRLTVL.

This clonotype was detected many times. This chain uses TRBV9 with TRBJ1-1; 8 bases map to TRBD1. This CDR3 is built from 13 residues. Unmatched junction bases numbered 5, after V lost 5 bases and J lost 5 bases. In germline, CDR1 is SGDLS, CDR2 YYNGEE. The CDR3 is CASSVDRGTEAFF. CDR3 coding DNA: TGTGCCAGCAGTGTCGACAGGGGAACTGAAGCTTTCTTT.

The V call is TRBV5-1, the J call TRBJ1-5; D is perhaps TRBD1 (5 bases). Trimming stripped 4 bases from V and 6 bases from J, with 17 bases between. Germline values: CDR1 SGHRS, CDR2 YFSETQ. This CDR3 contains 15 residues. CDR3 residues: CASSPTLGDGQPQHF. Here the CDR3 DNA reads TGCGCCAGCAGCCCCACTTTGGGGGACGGTCAGCCCCAGCATTTT.

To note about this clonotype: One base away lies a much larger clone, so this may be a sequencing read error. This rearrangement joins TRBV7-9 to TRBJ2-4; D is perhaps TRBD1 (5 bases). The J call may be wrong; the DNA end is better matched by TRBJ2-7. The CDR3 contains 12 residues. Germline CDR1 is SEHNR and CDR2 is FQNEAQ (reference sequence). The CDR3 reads CASTSDNYEQYF. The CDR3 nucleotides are TGTGCCAGCACCTCGGACAACTACGAGCAGTACTTC.

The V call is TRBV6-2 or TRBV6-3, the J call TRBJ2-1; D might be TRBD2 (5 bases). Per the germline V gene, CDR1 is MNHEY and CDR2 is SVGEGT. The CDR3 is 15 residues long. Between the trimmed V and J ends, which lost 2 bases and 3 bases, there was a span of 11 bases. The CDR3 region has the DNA TGTGCCAGCAGTTACGATATCCGGGACTACAATGAGCAGTTCTTC. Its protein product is CASSYDIRDYNEQFF.

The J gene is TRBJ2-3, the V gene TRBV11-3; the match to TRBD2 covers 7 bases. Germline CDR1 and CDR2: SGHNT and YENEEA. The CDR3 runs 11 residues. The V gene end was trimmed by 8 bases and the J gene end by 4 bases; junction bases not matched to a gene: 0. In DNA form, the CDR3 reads TGTGCCAGCGCGGGGGCAGATACGCAGTATTTT. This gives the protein CASAGADTQYF.

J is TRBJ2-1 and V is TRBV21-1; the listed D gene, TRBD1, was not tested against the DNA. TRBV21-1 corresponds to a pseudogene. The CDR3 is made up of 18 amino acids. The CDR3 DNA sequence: TGTGCCAGCAGCAAATCCGACCTAAGCGGACAGGATTACAATGAGCAGTTCTTC. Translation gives CASSKSDLSGQDYNEQFF.

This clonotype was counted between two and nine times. CDR3 sequence: CASSLADLPMFEQYF. CDR3 nucleotide sequence: TGCGCCAGCAGCTTGGCCGACTTGCCAATGTTCGAGCAGTACTTC. The chain links TRBV5-1 to TRBJ2-5; D is undetermined. Near its end, the DNA agrees better with TRBJ2-7, so the J call may be wrong. This CDR3 is 15 amino acids long. Germline lookup yields CDR1 SGHRS and CDR2 YFSETQ.

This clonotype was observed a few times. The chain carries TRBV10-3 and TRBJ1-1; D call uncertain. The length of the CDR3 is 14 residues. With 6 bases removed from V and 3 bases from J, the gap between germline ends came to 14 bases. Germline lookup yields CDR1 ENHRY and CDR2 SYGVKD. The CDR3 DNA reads TGTGCCATCAGGAGGGCACCTGCGGACACTGAAGCTTTCTTT. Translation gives CAIRRAPADTEAFF.

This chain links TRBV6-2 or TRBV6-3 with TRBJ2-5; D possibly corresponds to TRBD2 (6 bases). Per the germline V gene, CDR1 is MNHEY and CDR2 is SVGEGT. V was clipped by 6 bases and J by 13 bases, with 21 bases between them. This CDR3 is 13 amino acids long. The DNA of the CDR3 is TGTGCCAGCAGGGGACTCTCCTACAATGAGCGGTACTTC. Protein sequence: CASRGLSYNERYF.

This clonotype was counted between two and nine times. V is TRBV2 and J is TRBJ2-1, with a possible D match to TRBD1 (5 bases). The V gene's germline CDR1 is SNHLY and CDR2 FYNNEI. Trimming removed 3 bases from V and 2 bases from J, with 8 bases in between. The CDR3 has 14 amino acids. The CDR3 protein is CASSEWGTYNEQFF. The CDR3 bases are TGTGCCAGCAGTGAGTGGGGCACCTACAATGAGCAGTTCTTC. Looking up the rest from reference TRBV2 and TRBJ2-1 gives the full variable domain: EPEVTQTPSHQVTQMGQEVILRCVPISNHLYFYWYRQILGQKVEFLVSFYNNEISEKSEIFDDQFSVERPDGSNFTLKIRSTKLEDSAMYFCASSEWGTYNEQFFGPGTRLTVL.

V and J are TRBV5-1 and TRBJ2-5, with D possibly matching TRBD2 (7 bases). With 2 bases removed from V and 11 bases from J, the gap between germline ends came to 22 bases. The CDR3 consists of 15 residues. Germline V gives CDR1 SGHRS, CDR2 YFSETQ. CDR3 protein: CASSLGGGIYNEQYF. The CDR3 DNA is TGCGCCAGCAGCTTAGGGGGGGGGATCTACAATGAGCAGTACTTC.

CDR3 nucleotide sequence: TGCGCCAGCAGCCAAGATCGAGGATTAAGAGCCCATGAAAGAGGCTACACCTTC. It codes for CASSQDRGLRAHERGYTF. J is TRBJ1-2 and V is TRBV4-3; D is ambiguous. Germline values: CDR1 LGHNA, CDR2 YSLEER. CDR3 length: 18 residues. The germline V and J ends were trimmed by 0 bases and 8 bases, with 25 bases remaining between them.

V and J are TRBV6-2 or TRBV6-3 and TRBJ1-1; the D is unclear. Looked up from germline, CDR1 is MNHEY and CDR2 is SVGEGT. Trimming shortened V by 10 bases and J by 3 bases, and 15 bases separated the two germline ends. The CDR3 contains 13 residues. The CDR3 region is CATKRDGDTEAFF. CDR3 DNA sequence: TGTGCCACCAAAAGGGATGGGGACACTGAAGCTTTCTTT.

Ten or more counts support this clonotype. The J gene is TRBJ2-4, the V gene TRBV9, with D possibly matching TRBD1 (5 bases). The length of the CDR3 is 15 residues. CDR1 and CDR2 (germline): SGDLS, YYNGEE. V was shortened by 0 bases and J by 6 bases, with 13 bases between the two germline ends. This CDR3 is CASSVGVARGNIQYF. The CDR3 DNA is TGTGCCAGCAGCGTAGGGGTAGCAAGGGGAAACATTCAGTACTTC.

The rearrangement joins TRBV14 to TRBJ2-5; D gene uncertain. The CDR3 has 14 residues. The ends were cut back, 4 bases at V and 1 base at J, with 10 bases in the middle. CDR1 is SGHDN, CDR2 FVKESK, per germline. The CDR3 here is CASSLPSGQETQYF. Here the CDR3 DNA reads TGTGCCAGCAGCCTCCCCTCCGGCCAAGAGACCCAGTACTTC.

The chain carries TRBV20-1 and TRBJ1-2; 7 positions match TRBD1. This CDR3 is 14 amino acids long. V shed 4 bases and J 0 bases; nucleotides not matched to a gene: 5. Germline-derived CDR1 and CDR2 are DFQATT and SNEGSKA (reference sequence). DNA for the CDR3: TGCAGTGCTAACCGGGACAGATCTAACTATGGCTACACCTTC. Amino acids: CSANRDRSNYGYTF.

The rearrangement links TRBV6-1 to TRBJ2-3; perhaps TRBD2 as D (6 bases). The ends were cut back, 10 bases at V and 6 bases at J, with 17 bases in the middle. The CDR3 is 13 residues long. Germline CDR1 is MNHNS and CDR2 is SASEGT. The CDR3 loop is CATATGVWDTQYF. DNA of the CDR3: TGTGCCACAGCAACGGGAGTATGGGATACGCAGTATTTT.

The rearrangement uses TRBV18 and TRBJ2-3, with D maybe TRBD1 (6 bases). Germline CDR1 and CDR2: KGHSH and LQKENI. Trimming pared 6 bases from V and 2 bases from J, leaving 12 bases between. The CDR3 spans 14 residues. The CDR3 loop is CASSEKGVTDTQYF. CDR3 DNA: TGTGCCAGCTCCGAAAAGGGGGTCACAGATACGCAGTATTTT. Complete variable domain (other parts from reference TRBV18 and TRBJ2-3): NAGVMQNPRHLVRRRGQEARLRCSPMKGHSHVYWYRQLPEEGLKFMVYLQKENIIDESGMPKERFSAEFPKEGPSILRIQQVVRGDSAAYFCASSEKGVTDTQYFGPGTRLTVL.

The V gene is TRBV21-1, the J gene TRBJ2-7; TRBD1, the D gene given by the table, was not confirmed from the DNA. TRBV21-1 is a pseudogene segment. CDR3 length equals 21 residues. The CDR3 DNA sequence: TGTGCCAGCAGCAATATTACCCTCGGGGGCATCACTGGGAATAGCTCCTACGAGCAGTACTTC. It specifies CASSNITLGGITGNSSYEQYF.